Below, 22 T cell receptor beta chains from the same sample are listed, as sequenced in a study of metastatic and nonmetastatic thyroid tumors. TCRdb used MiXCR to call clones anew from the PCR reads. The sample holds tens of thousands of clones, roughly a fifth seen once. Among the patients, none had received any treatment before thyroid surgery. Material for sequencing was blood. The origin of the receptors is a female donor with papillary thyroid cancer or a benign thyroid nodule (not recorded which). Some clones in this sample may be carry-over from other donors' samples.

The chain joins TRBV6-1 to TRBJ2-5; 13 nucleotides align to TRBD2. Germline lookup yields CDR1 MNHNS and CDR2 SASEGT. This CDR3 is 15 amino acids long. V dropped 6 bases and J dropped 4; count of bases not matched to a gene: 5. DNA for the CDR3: TGTGCCAGCAGGACACTAGCGGGGGGGGGAGAGACCCAGTACTTC. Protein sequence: CASRTLAGGGETQYF.

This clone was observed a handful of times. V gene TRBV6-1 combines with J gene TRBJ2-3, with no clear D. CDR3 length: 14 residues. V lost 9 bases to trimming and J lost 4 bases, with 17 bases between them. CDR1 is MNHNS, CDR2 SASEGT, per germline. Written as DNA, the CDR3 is TGTGCCAGTCTTTGGTGTCCCATCTCAGATACGCAGTATTTT. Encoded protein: CASLWCPISDTQYF.

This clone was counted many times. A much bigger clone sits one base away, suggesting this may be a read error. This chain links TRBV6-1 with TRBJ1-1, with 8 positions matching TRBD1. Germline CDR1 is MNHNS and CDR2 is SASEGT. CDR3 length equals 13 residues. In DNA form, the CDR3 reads TGTGCCAGCAGTGTTTACAGGGGGACTGAAGTTTTCTTT. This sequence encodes CASSVYRGTEVFF.

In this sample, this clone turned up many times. The CDR3 DNA reads TGTGCCAGCAGCTTGTACGGGACTGACTCTGGCTACACCTTC. Protein sequence: CASSLYGTDSGYTF. The rearrangement links TRBV7-3 to TRBJ1-2; D possibly corresponds to TRBD1 (5 bases). CDR3 length equals 14 residues. The ends were cut back, 3 bases at V and 7 bases at J, with 15 bases in the middle. Looked up from germline, CDR1 is SGHTA and CDR2 is FQGTGA.

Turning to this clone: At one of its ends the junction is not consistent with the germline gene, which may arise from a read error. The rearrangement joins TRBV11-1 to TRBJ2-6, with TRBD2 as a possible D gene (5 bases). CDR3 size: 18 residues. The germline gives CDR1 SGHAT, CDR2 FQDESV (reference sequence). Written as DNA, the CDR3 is TGTGCCAGCAGCCCACGGGGATTTGGGTTCTCTGGGTCCAACGTCCTGACTTTC. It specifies CASSPRGFGFSGSNVLTF.

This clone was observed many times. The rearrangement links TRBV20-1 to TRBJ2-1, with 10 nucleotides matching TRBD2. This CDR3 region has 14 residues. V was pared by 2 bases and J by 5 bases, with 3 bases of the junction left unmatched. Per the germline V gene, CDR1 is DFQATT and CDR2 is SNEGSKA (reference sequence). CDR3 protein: CSARLAGGDNEQFF. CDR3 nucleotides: TGCAGTGCTAGATTAGCGGGGGGAGACAATGAGCAGTTCTTC.

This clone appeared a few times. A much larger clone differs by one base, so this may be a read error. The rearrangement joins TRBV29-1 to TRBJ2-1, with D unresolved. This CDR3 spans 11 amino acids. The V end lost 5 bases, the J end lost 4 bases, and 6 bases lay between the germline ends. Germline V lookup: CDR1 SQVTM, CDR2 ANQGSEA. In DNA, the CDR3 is TGCAGCGTTAGCGCGTACAATGAGCAGTTCTTC. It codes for CSVSAYNEQFF.

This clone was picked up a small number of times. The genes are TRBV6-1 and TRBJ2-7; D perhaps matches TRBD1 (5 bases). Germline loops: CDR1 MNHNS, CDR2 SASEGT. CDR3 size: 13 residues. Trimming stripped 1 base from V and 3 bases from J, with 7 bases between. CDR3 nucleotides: TGTGCCAGCAGTGAAGGACAGAACTACGAGCAGTACTTC. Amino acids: CASSEGQNYEQYF.

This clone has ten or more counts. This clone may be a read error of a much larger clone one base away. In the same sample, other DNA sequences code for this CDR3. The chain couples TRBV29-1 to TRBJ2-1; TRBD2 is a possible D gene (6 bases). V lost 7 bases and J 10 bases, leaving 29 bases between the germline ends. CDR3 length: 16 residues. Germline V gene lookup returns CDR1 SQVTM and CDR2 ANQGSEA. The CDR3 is CSAPPGAASAGGEQFF. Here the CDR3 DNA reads TGCAGCGCCCCACCAGGAGCGGCTAGCGCCGGTGGCGAGCAGTTCTTC.

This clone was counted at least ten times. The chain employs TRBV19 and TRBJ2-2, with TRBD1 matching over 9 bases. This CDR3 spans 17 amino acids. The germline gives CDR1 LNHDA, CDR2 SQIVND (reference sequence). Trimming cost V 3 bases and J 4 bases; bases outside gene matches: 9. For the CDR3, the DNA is TGTGCCAGTAGTATCCTAACAGGGGGCAGGGGCACCGGGGAGCTGTTTTTT. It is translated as CASSILTGGRGTGELFF.

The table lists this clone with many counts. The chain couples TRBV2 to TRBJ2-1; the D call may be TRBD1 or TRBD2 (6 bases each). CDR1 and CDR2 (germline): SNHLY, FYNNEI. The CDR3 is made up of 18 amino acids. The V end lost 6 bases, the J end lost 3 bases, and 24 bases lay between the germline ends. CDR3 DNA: TGTGCCAGCAGACCAGGGTCGGGCGGGACATCTGACTACAATGAGCAGTTCTTC. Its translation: CASRPGSGGTSDYNEQFF.

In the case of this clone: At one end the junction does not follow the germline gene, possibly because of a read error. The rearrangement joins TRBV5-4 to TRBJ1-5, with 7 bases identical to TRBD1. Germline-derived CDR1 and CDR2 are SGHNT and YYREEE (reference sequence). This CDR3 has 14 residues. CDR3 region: CASCKQGTNQPRHF. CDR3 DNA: TGTGCCAGCTGTAAACAGGGGACTAATCAGCCCCGGCATTTT.

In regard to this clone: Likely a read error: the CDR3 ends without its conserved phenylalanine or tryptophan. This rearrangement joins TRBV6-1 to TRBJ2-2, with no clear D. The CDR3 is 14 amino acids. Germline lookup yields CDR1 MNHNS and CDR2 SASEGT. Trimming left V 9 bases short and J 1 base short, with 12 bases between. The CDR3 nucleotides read TGTGCCAGTCAGGCTCCTGGGAACACCGGGGAGCTGTTTCTT. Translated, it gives CASQAPGNTGELFL.

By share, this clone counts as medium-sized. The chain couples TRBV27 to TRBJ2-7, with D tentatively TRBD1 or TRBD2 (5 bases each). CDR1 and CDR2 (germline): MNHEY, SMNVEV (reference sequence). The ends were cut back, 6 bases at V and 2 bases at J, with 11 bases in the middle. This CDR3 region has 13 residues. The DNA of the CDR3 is TGTGCCAGCAGCCGTACGGGGCCCTACGAGCAGTACTTC. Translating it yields CASSRTGPYEQYF.

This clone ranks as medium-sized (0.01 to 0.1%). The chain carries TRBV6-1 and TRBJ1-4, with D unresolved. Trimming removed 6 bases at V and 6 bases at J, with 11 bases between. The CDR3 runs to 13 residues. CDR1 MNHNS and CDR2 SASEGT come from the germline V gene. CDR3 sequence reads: CASRGILDEKLFF. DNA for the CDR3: TGTGCCAGCAGGGGGATTTTGGATGAAAAACTGTTTTTT.

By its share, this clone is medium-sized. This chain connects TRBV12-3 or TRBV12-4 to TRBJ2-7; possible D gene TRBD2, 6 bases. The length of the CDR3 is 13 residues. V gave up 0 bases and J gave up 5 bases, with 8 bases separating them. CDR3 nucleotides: TGTGCCAGCAGTTTAGCGGAGGGTAACGAGCAGTACTTC. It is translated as CASSLAEGNEQYF.

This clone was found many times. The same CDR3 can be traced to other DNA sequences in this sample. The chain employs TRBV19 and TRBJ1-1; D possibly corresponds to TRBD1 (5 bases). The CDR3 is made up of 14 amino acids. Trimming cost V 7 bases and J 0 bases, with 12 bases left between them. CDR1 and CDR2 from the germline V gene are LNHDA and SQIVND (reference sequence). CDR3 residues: CASNPGRLNTEAFF. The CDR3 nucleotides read TGTGCCAGTAATCCGGGGCGGCTGAACACTGAAGCTTTCTTT.

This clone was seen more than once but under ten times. The chain's CDR3 is CASSAGTEDTQYF. CDR3 nucleotide sequence: TGTGCCAGCAGTGCAGGGACGGAAGATACGCAGTATTTT. This sequence joins TRBV6-1 and TRBJ2-3, with D possibly being TRBD1 or TRBD2 (5 bases each). The CDR3 loop spans 13 amino acids. Germline lookup yields CDR1 MNHNS and CDR2 SASEGT. Trimming pared 4 bases from V and 5 bases from J, leaving 10 bases between.

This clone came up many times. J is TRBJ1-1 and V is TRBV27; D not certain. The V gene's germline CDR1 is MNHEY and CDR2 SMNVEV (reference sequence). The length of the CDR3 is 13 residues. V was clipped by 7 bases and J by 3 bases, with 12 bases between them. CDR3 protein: CASTSIRDTEAFF. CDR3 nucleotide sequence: TGTGCCAGCACCTCGATTAGAGACACTGAAGCTTTCTTT.

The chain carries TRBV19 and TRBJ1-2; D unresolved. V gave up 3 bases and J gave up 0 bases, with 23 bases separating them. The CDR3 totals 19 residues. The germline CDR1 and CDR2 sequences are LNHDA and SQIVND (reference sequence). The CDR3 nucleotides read TGTGCCAGTAGTATGAACAGAGTATCCACCGAATACCCTAACTATGGCTACACCTTC. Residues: CASSMNRVSTEYPNYGYTF.

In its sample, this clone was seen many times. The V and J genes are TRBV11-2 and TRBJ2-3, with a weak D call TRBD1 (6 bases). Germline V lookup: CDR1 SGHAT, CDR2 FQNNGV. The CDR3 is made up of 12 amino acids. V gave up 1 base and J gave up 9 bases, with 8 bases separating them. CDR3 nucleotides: TGTGCCAGCAGCTTAGGAGGGGGAACGCAGTATTTT. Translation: CASSLGGGTQYF. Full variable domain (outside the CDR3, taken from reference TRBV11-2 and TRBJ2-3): EAGVAQSPRYKIIEKRQSVAFWCNPISGHATLYWYQQILGQGPKLLIQFQNNGVVDDSQLPKDRFSAERLKGVDSTLKIQPAKLEDSAVYLCASSLGGGTQYFGPGTRLTVL.

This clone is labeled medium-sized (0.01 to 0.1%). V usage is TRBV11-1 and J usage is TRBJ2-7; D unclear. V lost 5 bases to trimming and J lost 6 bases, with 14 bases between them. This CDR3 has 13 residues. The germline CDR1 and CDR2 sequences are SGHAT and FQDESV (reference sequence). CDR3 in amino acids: CASSPSYRVEQYF. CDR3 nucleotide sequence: TGTGCCAGCAGCCCGTCGTATAGGGTCGAGCAGTACTTC. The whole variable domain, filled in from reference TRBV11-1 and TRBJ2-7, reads EAEVAQSPRYKITEKSQAVAFWCDPISGHATLYWYRQILGQGPELLVQFQDESVVDDSQLPKDRFSAERLKGVDSTLKIQPAELGDSAMYLCASSPSYRVEQYFGPGTRLTVT.